Below, one T cell receptor beta chain is given with its context. The target antigen is unknown. This sample stems from a study of T cell responses to AZD1222 COVID-19 vaccine. Trimming took 1 base from V and 9 from J, leaving 12 bases between them. CDR3 size: 13 residues. Germline V gene data show CDR1 as MNHEY and CDR2 as SVGEGT. Clones were read by immunoSEQ multiplex PCR, and TCRdb kept only the in-frame ones, dropping some. The table has roughly 150,000 clones, 80% to 90% seen once. Study findings and constraints: Most donors were white British, females outnumbered males, and clonal diversity was possibly underestimated. Targeting of unmutated variant regions was reportedly seen in nearly half of spike-specific TCRs.

The sequenced sample was peripheral blood, obtained after recovery from COVID-19. The V gene is TRBV6-2 or TRBV6-3, the J gene TRBJ1-2; weak D call: TRBD1 (5 bases). This sequence originates from an adult who had recovered from COVID-19. This chain's CDR3 is CASSYWGEGSYTF. CDR3 sequence (DNA): TGTGCCAGCAGTTACTGGGGAGAGGGGAGCTACACCTTC.